This is a list of T cell receptor beta chains from one sample in a study of blood T cell repertoires in COVID-19. Measured with immunoSEQ multiplex PCR; TCRdb has only the in-frame clones, and not every one. The sample comprises about 250,000 clones, approximately 90% of which are singletons, and around 2.9% rests with the top ten. Sample: PBMCs or T cells enriched from blood (not recorded which). These TCRs come from a woman between 50 and 59 years old who had recovered from COVID-19. Each CDR3 is given with its conserved first and last residue. The D gene is left open where the match is weak. Clone size, where shown, is once, few, many, or a class for clones that have expanded.

-,TRBV10-2,TRBJ1-5,-,TGCGCCAGCAGAAAGGGGGACTATAGCAATCAGCCCCAGCATTTT,CASRKGDYSNQPQHF
-,TRBV28,TRBJ2-5,-,TGTGCCAGCAGCCTAGTGGTCCAAGAGACCCAGTACTTC,CASSLVVQETQYF
TRBD1,TRBV2,TRBJ1-1,-,TGTGCCAGCAGTGAAGAGGGGGCTTGGACTGAAGCTTTCTTT,CASSEEGAWTEAFF
-,TRBV28,TRBJ2-5,-,TGTGCCAGCACCATTCCCTCTAGCGCAGATTCACAAGAGACCCAGTACTTC,CASTIPSSADSQETQYF
TRBD2,TRBV5-1,TRBJ2-5,-,TGCGCCAGCAGCTGGAACCCTAGCGGAGGAAGGGAGACCCAGTACTTC,CASSWNPSGGRETQYF
TRBD1,TRBV28,TRBJ1-2,-,TGTGCCAGCAGTTTAGGTTTCCCTGGACAGGCCACCTATGGCTACACCTTC,CASSLGFPGQATYGYTF
TRBD1,TRBV2,TRBJ1-5,-,TGTGCCAGCAGTGCGGGACAGGCTAGCAATCAGCCCCAGCATTTT,CASSAGQASNQPQHF
-,TRBV5-6,TRBJ1-5,-,TGTGCCAGCAGCTCACTGACAGGAGACAATCAGCCCCAGCATTTT,CASSSLTGDNQPQHF
-,TRBV4-3,TRBJ1-1,few,TGCGCCAGCAGCCACGGAGGGGTTGGGAGCACTGAAGCTTTCTTT,CASSHGGVGSTEAFF
-,TRBV5-6,TRBJ2-7,-,TGTGCCAGCAGCTTGTATGGAGTCGCCTACGAGCAGTACTTC,CASSLYGVAYEQYF
-,TRBV7-9,TRBJ1-1,-,TGTGCCAGCAGCGACATGAACACTGAAGCTTTCTTT,CASSDMNTEAFF
TRBD1,TRBV12-3/TRBV12-4,TRBJ2-5,-,TGTGCCACCGGGGACAGGCCCCAAGAGACCCAGTACTTC,CATGDRPQETQYF
TRBD2,TRBV4-1,TRBJ2-1,few,TGCGCCAGCAGCCAGACCACGACTAGCGAATACAATGAGCAGTTCTTC,CASSQTTTSEYNEQFF
-,TRBV2,TRBJ1-1,-,TGTGCCACCGCCGGGGGGAACACTGAAGCTTTCTTT,CATAGGNTEAFF
-,TRBV4-3,TRBJ1-1,-,TGCGCCAGCAGCCAAGTCGGGCAGGGGTGGACTGAAGCTTTCTTT,CASSQVGQGWTEAFF
-,TRBV28,TRBJ1-3,-,TGTGCCAGCAGTGGAGGGACCGTGTGGGGAAACACCATATATTTT,CASSGGTVWGNTIYF
-,TRBV5-4,TRBJ2-7,-,TGTGCCAGCAGCTTGGAAAGCGGCACGCAGTACTTC,CASSLESGTQYF
TRBD1,TRBV5-4,TRBJ1-2,few,TGTGCCAGCAGCCCCGGGACAGGGAACTATGGCTACACCTTC,CASSPGTGNYGYTF
TRBD2,TRBV29-1,TRBJ2-1,-,TGCAGCGCCAGGACTAGCGGGAGTTACAATGAGCAGTTCTTC,CSARTSGSYNEQFF
-,TRBV29-1,TRBJ2-7,-,TGCAGCGTTAGAAGCCCCTACGAGCAGTACTTC,CSVRSPYEQYF
-,TRBV13,TRBJ1-1,-,TGTGCCAGCAGCTACGACACCCAAGCTTTCTTT,CASSYDTQAFF
TRBD1,TRBV6-2/TRBV6-3,TRBJ1-1,-,TGTGCCAGCAGCACATCACCGGGACAGGGGGCAGTTCGGGCTGAAGCTTTCTTT,CASSTSPGQGAVRAEAFF
TRBD1,TRBV4-1,TRBJ1-5,-,TGCGCCAGCAGCCAAGATCCCCTAACAGGGGGCAATCAGCCCCAGCATTTT,CASSQDPLTGGNQPQHF
TRBD2,TRBV19,TRBJ2-5,-,TGTGCCAGTAGTTCCTCTAGCGGGAGGACCTCTCGAGAGACCCAGTACTTC,CASSSSSGRTSRETQYF
TRBD2,TRBV19,TRBJ2-5,-,TGTGCCAGTGGGACTAGCGGGAGTGTGACCCAGTACTTC,CASGTSGSVTQYF
-,TRBV7-9,TRBJ2-2,-,TGTGCCAGCAGCAAGGGGGCCGGGGAGCTGTTTTTT,CASSKGAGELFF
TRBD1,TRBV11-2,TRBJ1-2,few,TGTGCCAGCAGCTTCGCGACAGGGGGCCCTGGCTACACCTTC,CASSFATGGPGYTF
-,TRBV5-6,TRBJ2-7,-,TGTGCCAGCAGCTCTGGTGGTTGGCAGGAGCAGTACTTC,CASSSGGWQEQYF
TRBD1,TRBV15,TRBJ1-6,-,TGTGCCACCAGCAGAGATAAGGACAGGGCTTCACCCCTCCACTTT,CATSRDKDRASPLHF
-,TRBV3-1/TRBV3-2,TRBJ1-5,-,TGTGCCAGCAGCCAAGGCAGGCCAAATCAGCCCCAGCATTTT,CASSQGRPNQPQHF
TRBD1,TRBV7-2,TRBJ2-7,once,TGTGCCAGCAGCCGTCCTCCCGGGACAGCTTCCTACGAGCAGTACTTC,CASSRPPGTASYEQYF
-,TRBV5-1,TRBJ1-1,-,TGCGCCAGCAGCTACTCGACATCCACTGAAGCTTTCTTT,CASSYSTSTEAFF
TRBD2,TRBV19,TRBJ2-1,-,TGTGCCAGTAGTATGGGACTAGACTACAATGAGCAGTTCTTC,CASSMGLDYNEQFF
TRBD2,TRBV7-2,TRBJ2-7,-,TGTGCCAGCAGCTTAGGGGCGGGAGGGCCGTACGAGCAGTACTTC,CASSLGAGGPYEQYF